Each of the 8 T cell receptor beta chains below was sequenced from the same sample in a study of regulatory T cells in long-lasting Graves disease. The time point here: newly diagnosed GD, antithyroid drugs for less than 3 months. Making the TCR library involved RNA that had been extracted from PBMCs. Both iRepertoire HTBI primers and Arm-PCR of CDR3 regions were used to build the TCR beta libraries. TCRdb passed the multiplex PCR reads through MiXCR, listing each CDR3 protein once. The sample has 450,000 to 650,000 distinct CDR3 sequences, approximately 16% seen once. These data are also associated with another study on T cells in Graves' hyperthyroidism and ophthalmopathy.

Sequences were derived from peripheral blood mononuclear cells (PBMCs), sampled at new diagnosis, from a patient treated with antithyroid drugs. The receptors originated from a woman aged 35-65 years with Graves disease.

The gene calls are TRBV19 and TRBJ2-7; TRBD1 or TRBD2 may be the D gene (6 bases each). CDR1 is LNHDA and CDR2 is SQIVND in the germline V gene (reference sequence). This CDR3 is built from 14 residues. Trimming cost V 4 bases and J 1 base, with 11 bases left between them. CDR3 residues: CASSKEGGSYEQYF. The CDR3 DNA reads TGTGCCAGTAGTAAAGAAGGGGGGTCCTACGAGCAGTACTTC.

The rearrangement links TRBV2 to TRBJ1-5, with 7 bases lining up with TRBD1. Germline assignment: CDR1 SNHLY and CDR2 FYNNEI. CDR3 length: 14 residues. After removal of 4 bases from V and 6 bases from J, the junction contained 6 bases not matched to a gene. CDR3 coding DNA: TGTGCCAGCAGTGTACAGGGGATTTTTCAGCCCCAGCATTTT. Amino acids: CASSVQGIFQPQHF.

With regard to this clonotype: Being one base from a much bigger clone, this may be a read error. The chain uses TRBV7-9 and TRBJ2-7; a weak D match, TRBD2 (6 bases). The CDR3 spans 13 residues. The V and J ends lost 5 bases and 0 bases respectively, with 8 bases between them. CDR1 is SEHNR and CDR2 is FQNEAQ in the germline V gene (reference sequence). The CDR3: CASSRETSYEQYF. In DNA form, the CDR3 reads TGTGCCAGCAGCCGGGAGACCTCCTACGAGCAGTACTTC.

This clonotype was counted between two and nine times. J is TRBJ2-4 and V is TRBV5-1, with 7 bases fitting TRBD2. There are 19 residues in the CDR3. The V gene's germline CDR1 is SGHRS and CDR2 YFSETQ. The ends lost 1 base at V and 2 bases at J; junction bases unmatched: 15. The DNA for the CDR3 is TGCGCCAGCAGCTTGAGTCCGGGACGCCCCGGGAGGACCAAAAACATTCAGTACTTC. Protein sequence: CASSLSPGRPGRTKNIQYF.

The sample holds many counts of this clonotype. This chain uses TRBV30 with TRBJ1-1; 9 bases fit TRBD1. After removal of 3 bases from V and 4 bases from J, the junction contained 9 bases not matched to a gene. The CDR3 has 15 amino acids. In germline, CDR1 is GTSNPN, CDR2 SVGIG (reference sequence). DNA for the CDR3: TGTGCCTGGAGCAATACCGGGACAGGGAGCACTGAAGCTTTCTTT. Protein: CAWSNTGTGSTEAFF.

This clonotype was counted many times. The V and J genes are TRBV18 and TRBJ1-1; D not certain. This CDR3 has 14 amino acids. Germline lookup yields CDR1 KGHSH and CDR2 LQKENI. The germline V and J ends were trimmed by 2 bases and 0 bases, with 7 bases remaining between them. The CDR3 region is CASSPVELNTEAFF. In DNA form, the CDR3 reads TGTGCCAGCTCACCAGTGGAGCTGAACACTGAAGCTTTCTTT.

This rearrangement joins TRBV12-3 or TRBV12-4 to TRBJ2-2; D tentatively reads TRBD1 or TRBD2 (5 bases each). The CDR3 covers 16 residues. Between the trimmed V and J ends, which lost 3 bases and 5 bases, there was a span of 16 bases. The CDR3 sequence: CASSFSGTTMTGELFF. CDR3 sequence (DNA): TGTGCCAGCAGTTTTTCCGGGACCACAATGACCGGGGAGCTGTTTTTT.

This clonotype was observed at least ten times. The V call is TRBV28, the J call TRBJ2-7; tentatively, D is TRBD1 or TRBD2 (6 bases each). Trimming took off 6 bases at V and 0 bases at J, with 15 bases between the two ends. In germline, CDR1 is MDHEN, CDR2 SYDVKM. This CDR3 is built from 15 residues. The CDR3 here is CASSIGGPLSYEQYF. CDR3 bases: TGTGCCAGCAGCATAGGGGGGCCCCTCTCCTACGAGCAGTACTTC.